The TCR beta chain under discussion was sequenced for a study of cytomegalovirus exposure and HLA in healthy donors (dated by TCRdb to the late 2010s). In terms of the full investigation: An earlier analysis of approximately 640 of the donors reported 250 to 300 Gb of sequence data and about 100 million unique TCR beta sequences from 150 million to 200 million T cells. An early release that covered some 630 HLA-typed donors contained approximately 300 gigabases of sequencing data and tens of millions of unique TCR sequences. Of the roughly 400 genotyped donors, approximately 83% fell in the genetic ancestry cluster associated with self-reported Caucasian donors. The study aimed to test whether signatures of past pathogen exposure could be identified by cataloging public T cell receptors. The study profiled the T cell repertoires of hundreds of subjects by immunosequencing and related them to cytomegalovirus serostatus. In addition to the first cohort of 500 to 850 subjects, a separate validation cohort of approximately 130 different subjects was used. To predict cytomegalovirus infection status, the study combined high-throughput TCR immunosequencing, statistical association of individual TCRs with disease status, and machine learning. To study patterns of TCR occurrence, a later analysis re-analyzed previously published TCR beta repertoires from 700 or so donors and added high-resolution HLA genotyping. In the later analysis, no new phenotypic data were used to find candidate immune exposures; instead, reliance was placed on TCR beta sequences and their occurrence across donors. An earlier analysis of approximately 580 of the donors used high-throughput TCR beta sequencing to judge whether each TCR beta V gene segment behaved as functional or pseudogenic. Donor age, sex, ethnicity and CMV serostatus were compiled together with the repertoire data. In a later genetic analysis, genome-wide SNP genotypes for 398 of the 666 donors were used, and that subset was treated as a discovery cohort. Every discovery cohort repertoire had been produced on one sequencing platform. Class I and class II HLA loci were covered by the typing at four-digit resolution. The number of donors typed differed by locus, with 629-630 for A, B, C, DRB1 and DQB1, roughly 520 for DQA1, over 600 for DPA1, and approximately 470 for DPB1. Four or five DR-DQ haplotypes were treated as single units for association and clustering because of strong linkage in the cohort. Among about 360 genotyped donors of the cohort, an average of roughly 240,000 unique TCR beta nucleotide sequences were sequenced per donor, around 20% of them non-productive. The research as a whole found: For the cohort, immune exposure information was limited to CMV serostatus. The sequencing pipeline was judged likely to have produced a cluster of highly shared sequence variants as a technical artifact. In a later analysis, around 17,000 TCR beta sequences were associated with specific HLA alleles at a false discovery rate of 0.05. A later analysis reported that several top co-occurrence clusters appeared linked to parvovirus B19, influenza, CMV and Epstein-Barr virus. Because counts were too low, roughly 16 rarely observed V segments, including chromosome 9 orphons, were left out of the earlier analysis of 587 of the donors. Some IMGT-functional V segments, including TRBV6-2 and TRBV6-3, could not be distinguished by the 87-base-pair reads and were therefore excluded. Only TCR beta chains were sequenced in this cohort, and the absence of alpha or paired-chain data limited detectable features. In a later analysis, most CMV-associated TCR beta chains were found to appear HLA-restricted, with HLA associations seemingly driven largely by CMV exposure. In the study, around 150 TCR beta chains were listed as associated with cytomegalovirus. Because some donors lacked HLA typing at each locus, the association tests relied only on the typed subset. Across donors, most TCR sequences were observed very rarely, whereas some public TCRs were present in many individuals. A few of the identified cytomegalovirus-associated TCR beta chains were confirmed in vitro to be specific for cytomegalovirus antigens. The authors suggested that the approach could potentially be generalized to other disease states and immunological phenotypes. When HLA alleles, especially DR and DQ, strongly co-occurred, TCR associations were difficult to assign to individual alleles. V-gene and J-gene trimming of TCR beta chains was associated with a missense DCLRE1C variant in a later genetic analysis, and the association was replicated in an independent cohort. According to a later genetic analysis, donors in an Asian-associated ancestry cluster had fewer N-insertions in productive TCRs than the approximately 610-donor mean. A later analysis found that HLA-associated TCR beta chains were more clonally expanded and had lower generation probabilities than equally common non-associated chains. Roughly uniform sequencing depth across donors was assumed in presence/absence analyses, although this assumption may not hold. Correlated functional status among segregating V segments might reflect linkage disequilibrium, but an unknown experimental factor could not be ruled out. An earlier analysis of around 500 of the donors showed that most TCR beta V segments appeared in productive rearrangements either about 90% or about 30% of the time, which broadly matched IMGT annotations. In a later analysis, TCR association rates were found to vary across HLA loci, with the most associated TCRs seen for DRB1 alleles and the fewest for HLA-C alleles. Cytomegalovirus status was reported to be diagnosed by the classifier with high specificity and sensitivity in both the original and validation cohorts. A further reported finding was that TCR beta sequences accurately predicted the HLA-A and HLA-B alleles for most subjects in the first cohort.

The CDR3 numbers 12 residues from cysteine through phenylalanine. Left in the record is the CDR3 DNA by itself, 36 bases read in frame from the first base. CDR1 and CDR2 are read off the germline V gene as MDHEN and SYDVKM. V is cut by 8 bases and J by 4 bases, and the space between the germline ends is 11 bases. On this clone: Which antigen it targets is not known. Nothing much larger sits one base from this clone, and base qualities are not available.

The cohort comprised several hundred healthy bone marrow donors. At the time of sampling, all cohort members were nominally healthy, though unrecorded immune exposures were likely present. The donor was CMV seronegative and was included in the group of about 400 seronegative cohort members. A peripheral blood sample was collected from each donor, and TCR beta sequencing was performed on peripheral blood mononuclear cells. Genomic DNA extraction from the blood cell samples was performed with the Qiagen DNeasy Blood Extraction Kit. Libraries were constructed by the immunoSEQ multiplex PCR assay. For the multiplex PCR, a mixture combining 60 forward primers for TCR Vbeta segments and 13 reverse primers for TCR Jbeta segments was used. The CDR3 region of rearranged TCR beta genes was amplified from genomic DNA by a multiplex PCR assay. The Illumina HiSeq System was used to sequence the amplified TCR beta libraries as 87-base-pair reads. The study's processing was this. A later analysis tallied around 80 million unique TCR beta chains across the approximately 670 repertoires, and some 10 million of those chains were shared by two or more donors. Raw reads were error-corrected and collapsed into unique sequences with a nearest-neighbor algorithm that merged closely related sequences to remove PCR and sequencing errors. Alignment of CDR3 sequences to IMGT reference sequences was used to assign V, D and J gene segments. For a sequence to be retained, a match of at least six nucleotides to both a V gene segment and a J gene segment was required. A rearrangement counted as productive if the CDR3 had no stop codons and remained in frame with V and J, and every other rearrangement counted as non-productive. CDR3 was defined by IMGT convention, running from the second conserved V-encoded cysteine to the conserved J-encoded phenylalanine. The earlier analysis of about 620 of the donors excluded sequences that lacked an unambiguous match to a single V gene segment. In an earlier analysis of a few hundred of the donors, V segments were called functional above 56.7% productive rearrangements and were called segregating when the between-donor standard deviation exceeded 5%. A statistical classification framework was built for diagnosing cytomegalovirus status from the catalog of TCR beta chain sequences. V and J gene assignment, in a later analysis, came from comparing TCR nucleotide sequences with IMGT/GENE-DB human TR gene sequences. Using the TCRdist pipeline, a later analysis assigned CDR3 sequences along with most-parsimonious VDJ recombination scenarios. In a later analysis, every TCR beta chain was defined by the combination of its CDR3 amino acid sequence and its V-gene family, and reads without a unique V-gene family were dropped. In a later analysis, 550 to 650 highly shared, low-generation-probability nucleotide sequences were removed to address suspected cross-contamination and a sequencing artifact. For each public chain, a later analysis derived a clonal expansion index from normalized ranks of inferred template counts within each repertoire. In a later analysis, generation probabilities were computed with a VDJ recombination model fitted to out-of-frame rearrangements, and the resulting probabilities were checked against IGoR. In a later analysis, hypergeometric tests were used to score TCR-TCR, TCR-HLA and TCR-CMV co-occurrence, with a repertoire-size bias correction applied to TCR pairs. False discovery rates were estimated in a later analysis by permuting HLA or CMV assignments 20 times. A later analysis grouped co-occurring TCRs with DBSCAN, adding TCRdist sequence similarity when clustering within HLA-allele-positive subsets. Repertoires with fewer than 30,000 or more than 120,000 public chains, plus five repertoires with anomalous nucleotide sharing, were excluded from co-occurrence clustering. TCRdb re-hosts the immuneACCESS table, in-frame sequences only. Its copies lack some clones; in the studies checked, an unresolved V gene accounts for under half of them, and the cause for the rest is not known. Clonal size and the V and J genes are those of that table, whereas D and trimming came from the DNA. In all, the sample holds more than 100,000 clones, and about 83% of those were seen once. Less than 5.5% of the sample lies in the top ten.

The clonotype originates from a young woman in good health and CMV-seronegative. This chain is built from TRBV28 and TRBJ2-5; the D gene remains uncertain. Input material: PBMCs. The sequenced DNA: TGTGCCAGCCATAGCCGTCCAGAGACCCAGTACTTC. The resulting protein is CASHSRPETQYF.